The 9 T cell receptor beta chains below were found in one sample sequenced in a study of T cell responses to AZD1222 COVID-19 vaccine. The method was immunoSEQ multiplex PCR; TCRdb's version includes in-frame clones alone and lacks a portion of them. The sample holds approximately 100,000 clones, roughly 90% seen once. Sequencing was performed on peripheral blood, taken on day 0 of AZD1222 vaccination. The receptors were sampled from an adult in good health.

The V call is TRBV28, the J call TRBJ1-1; 8 nucleotides agree with TRBD1. The trim removed 2 bases at V and 1 base at J, leaving 3 bases unmatched. Germline values: CDR1 MDHEN, CDR2 SYDVKM. This CDR3 contains 15 residues. The CDR3 here is CASSLTGTGNTEAFF. CDR3 nucleotide sequence: TGTGCCAGCAGTTTAACCGGGACAGGGAACACTGAAGCTTTCTTT.

The rearrangement uses TRBV28 and TRBJ1-3, with D uncertain. The V end lost 3 bases, the J end lost 0 bases, and 9 bases lay between the germline ends. The CDR3 spans 15 residues. Germline V gives CDR1 MDHEN, CDR2 SYDVKM. Here the CDR3 reads CASSFIASSGNTIYF. CDR3 nucleotides: TGTGCCAGCAGTTTCATAGCGAGCTCTGGAAACACCATATATTTT.

The rearrangement links TRBV18 to TRBJ1-2, with D perhaps TRBD1 (6 bases). Germline assignment: CDR1 KGHSH and CDR2 LQKENI. V dropped 6 bases and J dropped 2 bases, with 13 bases sitting between them. There are 14 residues in the CDR3. The CDR3 DNA follows: TGTGCCAGCTCTCCTCACAGGGACAACTATGGCTACACCTTC. This gives the protein CASSPHRDNYGYTF.

The chain couples TRBV21-1 to TRBJ1-2; the D segment call TRBD1 is taken from the table without a DNA check. TRBV21-1 counts as a pseudogene. The CDR3 is 17 amino acids. CDR3 nucleotides: TGTGCCAGCAGTGACCGGGACAGGGTTTATTCTGACTATGGCTACACCTTC. This translates into CASSDRDRVYSDYGYTF.

The J gene is TRBJ2-1, the V gene TRBV5-1; 7 bases line up with TRBD1. The germline V gene has CDR1 SGHRS and CDR2 YFSETQ. The CDR3 is 13 residues long. The V segment lost 5 bases and the J segment 9 bases; nucleotides outside the gene matches: 8. The CDR3 DNA is TGCGCCAGCAGGTCCACAGGGGCGGCTGAGCAGTTCTTC. It translates to CASRSTGAAEQFF. The complete variable domain, with remaining parts taken from reference TRBV5-1 and TRBJ2-1, reads KAGVTQTPRYLIKTRGQQVTLSCSPISGHRSVSWYQQTPGQGLQFLFEYFSETQRNKGNFPGRFSGRQFSNSRSEMNVSTLELGDSALYLCASRSTGAAEQFFGPGTRLTVL.

The rearrangement links TRBV7-9 to TRBJ1-5; unclear D gene. CDR1 and CDR2 from the germline V gene are SEHNR and FQNEAQ (reference sequence). The CDR3 spans 12 residues. The germline V and J ends were trimmed by 8 bases and 4 bases, with 9 bases remaining between them. The CDR3: CASHSGNQPQHF. CDR3 sequence (DNA): TGTGCCAGCCACTCGGGGAATCAGCCCCAGCATTTT.

This clone was seen a single time. This sequence joins TRBV7-2 and TRBJ1-1; unclear D gene. Deletions cut 7 bases from V and 2 bases from J, with 11 bases between. The CDR3 sequence is 13 residues long. Germline CDR1 reads SGHTA; CDR2 reads FQGNSA. This CDR3 is CASTFTPNTEAFF. CDR3 in DNA: TGTGCCAGCACCTTCACACCAAACACTGAAGCTTTCTTT.

The chain joins TRBV27 to TRBJ1-1, with 10 nucleotides matching TRBD1. The CDR3 sequence is 14 residues long. Germline loops: CDR1 MNHEY, CDR2 SMNVEV (reference sequence). The junction had 5 bases not matched to a gene; V was cut back by 4 bases and J by 6 bases. CDR3: CASSSRDRGPEAFF. In nucleotides, the CDR3 is TGTGCCAGCAGTTCCCGGGACAGGGGCCCTGAAGCTTTCTTT.

This chain uses TRBV5-1 with TRBJ2-7, with 7 bases fitting TRBD2. J lost 0 bases, V lost 4 bases, and 7 bases had no gene match. Germline CDR1 and CDR2: SGHRS and YFSETQ. The CDR3 spans 15 residues. The CDR3 DNA is TGCGCCAGCAGCCCCCCGGGAGGACGCTCCTACGAGCAGTACTTC. It codes for CASSPPGGRSYEQYF.